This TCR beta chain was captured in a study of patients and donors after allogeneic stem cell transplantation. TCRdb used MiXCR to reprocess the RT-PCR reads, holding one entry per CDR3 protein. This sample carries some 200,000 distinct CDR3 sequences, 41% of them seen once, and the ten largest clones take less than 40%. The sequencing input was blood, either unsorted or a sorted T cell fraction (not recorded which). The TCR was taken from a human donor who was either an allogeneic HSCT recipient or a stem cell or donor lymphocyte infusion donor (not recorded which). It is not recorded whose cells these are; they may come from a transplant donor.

This CDR3 is CASTRTSTDTQYF. The CDR3 bases are TGTGCCAGTACCCGGACTAGCACAGATACGCAGTATTTT. V and J are TRBV19 and TRBJ2-3; TRBD2 might be the D (5 bases). Germline V gene lookup returns CDR1 LNHDA and CDR2 SQIVND (reference sequence). V was trimmed by 7 bases and J by 0 bases, leaving 8 bases between them. The CDR3 length is 13 residues. The full variable domain, with the rest looked up from reference TRBV19 and TRBJ2-3, is DGGITQSPKYLFRKEGQNVTLSCEQNLNHDAMYWYRQDPGQGLRLIYYSQIVNDFQKGDIAEGYSVSREKKESFPLTVTSAQKNPTAFYLCASTRTSTDTQYFGPGTRLTVL.